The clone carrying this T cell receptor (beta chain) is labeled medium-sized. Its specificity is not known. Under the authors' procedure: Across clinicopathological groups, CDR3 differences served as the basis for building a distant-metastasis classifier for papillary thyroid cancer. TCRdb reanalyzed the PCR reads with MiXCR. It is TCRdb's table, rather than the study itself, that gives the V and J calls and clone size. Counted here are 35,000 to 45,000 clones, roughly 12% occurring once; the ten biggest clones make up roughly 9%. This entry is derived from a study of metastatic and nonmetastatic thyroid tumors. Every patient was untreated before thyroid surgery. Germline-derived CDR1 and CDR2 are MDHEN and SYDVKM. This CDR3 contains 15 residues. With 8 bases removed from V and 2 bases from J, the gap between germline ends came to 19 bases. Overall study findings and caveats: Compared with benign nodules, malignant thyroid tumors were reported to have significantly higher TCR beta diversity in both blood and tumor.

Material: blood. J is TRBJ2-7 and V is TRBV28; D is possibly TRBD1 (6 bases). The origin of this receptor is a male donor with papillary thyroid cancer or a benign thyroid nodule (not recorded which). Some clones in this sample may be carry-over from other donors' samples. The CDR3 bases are TGTGCCAGCTACCTTGGGGGCGGCAGGACCTACGAGCAGTACTTC. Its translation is CASYLGGGRTYEQYF.